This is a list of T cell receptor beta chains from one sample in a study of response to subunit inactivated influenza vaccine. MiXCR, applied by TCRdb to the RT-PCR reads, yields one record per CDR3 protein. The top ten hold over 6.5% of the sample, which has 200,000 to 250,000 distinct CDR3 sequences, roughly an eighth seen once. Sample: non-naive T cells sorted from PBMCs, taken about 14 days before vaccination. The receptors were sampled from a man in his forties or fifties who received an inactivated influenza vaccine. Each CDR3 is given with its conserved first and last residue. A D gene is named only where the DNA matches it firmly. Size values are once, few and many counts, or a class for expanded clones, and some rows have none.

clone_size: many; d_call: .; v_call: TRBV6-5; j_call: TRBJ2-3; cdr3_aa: CASSWTAPSTDTQYF; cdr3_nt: TGTGCCAGCAGTTGGACAGCGCCGAGCACAGATACGCAGTATTTT
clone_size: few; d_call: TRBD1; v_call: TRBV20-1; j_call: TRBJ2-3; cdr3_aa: CSARPTGFTDTQYF; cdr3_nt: TGCAGTGCGCGACCGACAGGGTTTACAGATACGCAGTATTTT
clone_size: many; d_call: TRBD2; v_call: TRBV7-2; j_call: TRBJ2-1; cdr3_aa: CASSLWTSGTYNEQFF; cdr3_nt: TGTGCCAGCAGCCTATGGACTAGCGGGACCTACAATGAGCAGTTCTTC
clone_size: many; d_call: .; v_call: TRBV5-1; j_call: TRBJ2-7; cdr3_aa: CASSPLPGVVYEQYF; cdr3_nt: TGCGCCAGCAGCCCCTTACCAGGAGTGGTCTACGAGCAGTACTTC
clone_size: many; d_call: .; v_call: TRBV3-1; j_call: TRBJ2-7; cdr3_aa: CASSQGVGGYEQYF; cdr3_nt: TGTGCCAGCAGCCAAGGGGTGGGCGGATACGAGCAGTACTTC
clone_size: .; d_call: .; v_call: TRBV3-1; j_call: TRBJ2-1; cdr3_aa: CADLGADSLPWNNEQFF; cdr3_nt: TGTGCCGACTTGGGGGCAGACAGCCTCCCTTGGAACAATGAGCAGTTCTTC
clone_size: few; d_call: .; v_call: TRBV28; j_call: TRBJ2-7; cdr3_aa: CASSFGRRLYEQYF; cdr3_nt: TGTGCCAGCAGTTTTGGCCGAAGGTTGTACGAGCAGTACTTC
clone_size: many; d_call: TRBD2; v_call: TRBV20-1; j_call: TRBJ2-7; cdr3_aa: CSAKGLADYEQYF; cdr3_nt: TGCAGTGCTAAGGGACTAGCGGACTACGAGCAGTACTTC
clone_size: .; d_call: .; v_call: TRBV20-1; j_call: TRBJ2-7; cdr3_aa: CSARARGSSYEQYF; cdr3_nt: TGCAGTGCTAGAGCTAGGGGGAGCTCCTACGAGCAGTACTTC
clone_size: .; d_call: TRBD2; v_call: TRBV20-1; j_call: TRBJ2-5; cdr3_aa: CSARIFGGGETQYF; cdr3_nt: TGCAGTGCTAGAATATTCGGGGGGGGAGAGACCCAGTACTTC
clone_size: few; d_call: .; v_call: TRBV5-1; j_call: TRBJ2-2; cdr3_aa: CASTPESNTGELFF; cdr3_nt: TGCGCCAGCACCCCGGAGTCGAACACCGGGGAGCTGTTTTTT
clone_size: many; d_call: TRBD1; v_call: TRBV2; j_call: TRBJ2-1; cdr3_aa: CASSVTGGGGFF; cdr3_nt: TGTGCCAGCAGCGTGACAGGGGGTGGGGGGTTCTTC
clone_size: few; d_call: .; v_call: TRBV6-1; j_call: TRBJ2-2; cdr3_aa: CASRIQGRGELFF; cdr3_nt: TGTGCCAGCAGGATACAGGGTCGTGGGGAGCTGTTTTTT
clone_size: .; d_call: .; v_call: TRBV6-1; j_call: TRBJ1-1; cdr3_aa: CASSVGRWGNTEAFF; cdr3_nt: TGTGCCAGCAGTGTAGGGAGGTGGGGTAACACTGAAGCTTTCTTT
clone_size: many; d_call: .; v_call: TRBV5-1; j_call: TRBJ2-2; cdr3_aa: CASSWRQTNTGELFF; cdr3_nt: TGCGCCAGCAGCTGGAGACAGACTAACACCGGGGAGCTGTTTTTT
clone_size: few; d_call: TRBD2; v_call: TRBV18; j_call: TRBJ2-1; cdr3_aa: CASSKSGGMSDEQFF; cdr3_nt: TGTGCCAGCTCAAAAAGCGGGGGGATGTCTGATGAGCAGTTCTTC
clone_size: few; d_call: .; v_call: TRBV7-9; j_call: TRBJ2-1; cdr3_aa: CASSPVTAGYNEQFF; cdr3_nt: TGTGCCAGCAGCCCCGTCACAGCTGGCTACAATGAGCAGTTCTTC
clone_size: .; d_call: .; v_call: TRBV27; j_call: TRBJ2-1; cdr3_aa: CASSKIRAASYNEQFF; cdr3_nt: TGTGCCAGCAGTAAAATACGCGCGGCCTCCTACAATGAGCAGTTCTTC
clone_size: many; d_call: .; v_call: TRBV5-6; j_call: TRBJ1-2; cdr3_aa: CASSLDPGARRYGYTF; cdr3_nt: TGTGCCAGCAGCTTGGATCCGGGGGCGCGTCGCTATGGCTACACCTTC
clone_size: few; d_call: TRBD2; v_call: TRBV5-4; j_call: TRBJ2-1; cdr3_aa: CASSVSGRNYNEQFF; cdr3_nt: TGTGCCAGCAGCGTTAGCGGGAGAAACTACAATGAGCAGTTCTTC
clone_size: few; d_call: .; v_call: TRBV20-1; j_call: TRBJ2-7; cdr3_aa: CSAPTLSYEQYF; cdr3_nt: TGCAGTGCCCCGACACTTTCCTACGAGCAGTACTTC
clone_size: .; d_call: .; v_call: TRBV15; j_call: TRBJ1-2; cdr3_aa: CATSREGTGYTF; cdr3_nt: TGTGCCACCAGCAGAGAAGGCACCGGCTACACCTTC
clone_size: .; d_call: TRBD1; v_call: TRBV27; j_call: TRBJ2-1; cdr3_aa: CASSLRDRAYNEQFF; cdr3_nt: TGTGCCAGCAGTTTACGGGACAGGGCCTACAATGAGCAGTTCTTC
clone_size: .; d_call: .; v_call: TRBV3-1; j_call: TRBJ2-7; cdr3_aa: CASSPNALTYEQYF; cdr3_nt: TGTGCCAGCAGCCCCAACGCGCTCACCTACGAGCAGTACTTC
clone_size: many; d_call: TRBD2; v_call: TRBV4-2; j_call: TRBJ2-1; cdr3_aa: CASSQDIPGLAGVKMRNEQFF; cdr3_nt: TGTGCCAGCAGCCAGGACATACCGGGACTAGCGGGAGTTAAGATGCGCAATGAGCAGTTCTTC
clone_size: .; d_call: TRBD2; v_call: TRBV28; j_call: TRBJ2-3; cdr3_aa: CASGPGTSGGGDTQYF; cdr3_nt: TGTGCCAGCGGCCCTGGGACTAGCGGGGGGGGGGATACGCAGTATTTT
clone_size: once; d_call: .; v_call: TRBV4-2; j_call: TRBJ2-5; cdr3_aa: CASSQTTGARQYF; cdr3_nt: TGTGCCAGCAGCCAAACAACCGGGGCCCGTCAGTACTTC
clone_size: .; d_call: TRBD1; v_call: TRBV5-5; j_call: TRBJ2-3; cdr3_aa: CASSGTDRASGDTQYF; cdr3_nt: TGTGCCAGCAGCGGGACGGACAGGGCGTCGGGTGATACGCAGTATTTT
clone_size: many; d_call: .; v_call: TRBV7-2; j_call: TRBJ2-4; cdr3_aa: CASSKDINIQYF; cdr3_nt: TGTGCCAGCAGCAAGGACATAAACATTCAGTACTTC
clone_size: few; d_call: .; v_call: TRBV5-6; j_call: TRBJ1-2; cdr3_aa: CASSLGWRNTYGYTF; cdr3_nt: TGTGCCAGCAGCTTGGGATGGAGAAATACCTATGGCTACACCTTC
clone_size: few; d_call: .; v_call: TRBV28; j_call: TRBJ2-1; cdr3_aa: CASKRVRGRYNEQFF; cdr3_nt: TGTGCCAGCAAAAGAGTCCGGGGCCGATACAATGAGCAGTTCTTC